Below, 23 T cell receptor beta chains from the same sample are listed, as sequenced in a study of T-cell reconstitution after alpha-beta-depleted transplantation in children. Library preparation (for TCRbeta) was performed with unique molecular identifiers. TCRdb reanalysed the PCR reads using MiXCR and keeps one entry per CDR3 protein. The sample lists over 120,000 distinct CDR3 sequences; 8.8% were seen once. The specimen comprised PBMCs, mostly from graft donor cells, sampled 180 days after TCRalphabeta/CD19-depleted stem cell transplant. The receptors come from a female patient between 2 and 15 years old who had a stem cell transplant for congenital amegakaryocytic thrombocytopenia, so the T cells may come from the graft donor.

The rearrangement uses TRBV19 and TRBJ2-5, with a weak D call TRBD2 (6 bases). Germline V gene sequence: CDR1 LNHDA, CDR2 SQIVND (reference sequence). The CDR3 totals 15 residues. The V end was cut by 3 bases, the J end by 5 bases, with 16 bases between. The CDR3 DNA reads TGTGCCAGTAGTATCATTCCGGGGGTCATTGAGACCCAGTACTTC. This codes for CASSIIPGVIETQYF.

The chain joins TRBV20-1 to TRBJ1-1; 8 bases align to TRBD1. The V and J ends lost 0 bases and 11 bases, in that order; junction bases with no gene match: 11. Germline V CDR1 and CDR2: DFQATT, SNEGSKA (reference sequence). This CDR3 contains 14 residues. In DNA form, the CDR3 reads TGCAGTGCTAGAGATCGGACAGGGAGCGGAACGGCTTTCTTT. Amino acids: CSARDRTGSGTAFF.

The genes are TRBV29-1 and TRBJ2-5, with no clear D. Trimming removed 2 bases from V and 3 bases from J, with 19 bases in between. The CDR3 has 16 amino acids. Germline values: CDR1 SQVTM, CDR2 ANQGSEA. CDR3 loop: CSVEIVGITFKETQYF. In DNA, the CDR3 is TGCAGCGTTGAAATCGTAGGGATTACTTTCAAAGAGACCCAGTACTTC.

The gene calls are TRBV6-5 and TRBJ2-2; 7 bases map to TRBD1. This CDR3 has 15 amino acids. Germline V gene lookup returns CDR1 MNHEY and CDR2 SVGAGI. Germline trimming cut 4 bases from V and 2 bases from J; bases unmatched to any gene: 4. For the CDR3, the DNA is TGTGCCAGCAGTTTACAGGGGTTTAACACCGGGGAGCTGTTTTTT. Translated: CASSLQGFNTGELFF.

This clonotype occurred many times. The chain is built from TRBV5-1 and TRBJ1-2; D is undetermined. V gave up 4 bases and J gave up 1 base, with 8 bases separating them. The CDR3 has 13 amino acids. Germline CDR1 reads SGHRS; CDR2 reads YFSETQ. The chain's CDR3 is CASSVRDNYGYTF. In DNA form, the CDR3 reads TGCGCCAGCAGCGTCAGAGATAACTATGGCTACACCTTC.

This chain joins TRBV29-1 and TRBJ2-1; D gene unclear. V was cut by 5 bases and J by 5 bases, with 10 bases left in between. Germline assignment: CDR1 SQVTM and CDR2 ANQGSEA. CDR3 size: 12 residues. The CDR3 is CSVFGRDNEQFF. The CDR3 region has the DNA TGCAGCGTTTTTGGTAGAGACAATGAGCAGTTCTTC.

In its sample, this clonotype was seen many times. An end of the junction does not agree with germline; a read error may underlie this. The gene calls are TRBV19 and TRBJ1-1; D remains unclear. Germline V gene sequence: CDR1 LNHDA, CDR2 SQIVND (reference sequence). The CDR3 contains 13 residues. CDR3 DNA: TGTGCCAGTAGTATAGGAGGGAACGCTGAAGCTTTCTTT. Amino acids: CASSIGGNAEAFF.

This clonotype was counted at least ten times. The V call is TRBV10-3, the J call TRBJ1-4; D is possibly TRBD1 (6 bases). CDR1 ENHRY and CDR2 SYGVKD come from the germline V gene. The length of the CDR3 is 13 residues. V was clipped by 6 bases and J by 6 bases, with 11 bases between them. The CDR3 reads CAIRGASDEKLFF. As DNA, the CDR3 is TGTGCCATCAGGGGGGCATCTGATGAAAAACTGTTTTTT.

In this sample, this clonotype turned up many times. In DNA, the CDR3 is TGTGCCAGCAGCAGGGACAGGGTTGACAATGAGCAGTTCTTC. This codes for CASSRDRVDNEQFF. The chain couples TRBV6-2 or TRBV6-3 to TRBJ2-1; TRBD1 matches at 9 bases. The CDR3 runs to 14 residues. Germline V CDR1 and CDR2: MNHEY, SVGEGT. Unmatched junction bases numbered 5, after V lost 6 bases and J lost 5 bases.

This clonotype was observed many times. As DNA, the CDR3 is TGTGCCAGCAGTGAATTGGGTAGCGGGAGTTCCAATGAGCAGTTCTTC. Protein: CASSELGSGSSNEQFF. The chain links TRBV6-1 to TRBJ2-1; 9 bases map to TRBD2. CDR1 and CDR2 (germline): MNHNS, SASEGT. Trimming took 2 bases from V and 6 from J; bases not matched to a gene: 8. This CDR3 has 16 residues.

This clonotype was observed a handful of times. This chain uses TRBV30 with TRBJ1-2; maybe TRBD1 (6 bases). The CDR3 has 11 amino acids. Germline V gene data show CDR1 as GTSNPN and CDR2 as SVGIG (reference sequence). V was clipped by 5 bases and J by 3 bases, with 7 bases between them. The CDR3 bases are TGTGCCTGGGGACAGTACTATGGCTACACCTTC. Translated: CAWGQYYGYTF.

This clonotype was picked up a small number of times. V and J are TRBV20-1 and TRBJ2-1; TRBD2 matches 10 bases. Germline values: CDR1 DFQATT, CDR2 SNEGSKA (reference sequence). The CDR3 is 13 amino acids. The V segment lost 4 bases and the J segment 12 bases; nucleotides outside the gene matches: 9. CDR3 sequence reads: CSAISSGSRWQFF. DNA for the CDR3: TGCAGTGCTATATCTAGCGGGAGTCGTTGGCAGTTCTTC.

This clonotype turned up a few times. CDR3 sequence: CASSYSAGLSTDTQYF. CDR3 in DNA: TGTGCCAGCAGTTACTCTGCGGGTTTAAGCACAGATACGCAGTATTTT. The V and J genes are TRBV6-5 and TRBJ2-3; a possible D gene is TRBD2 (5 bases). CDR3 size: 16 residues. Trimming cost V 0 bases and J 0 bases, with 10 bases left between them. From germline, CDR1 is MNHEY and CDR2 SVGAGI.

The chain carries TRBV7-8 and TRBJ2-1; 10 bases are shared with TRBD2. Unmatched junction bases numbered 3, after V lost 5 bases and J lost 5 bases. Germline V gives CDR1 SGHVS, CDR2 FQNEAQ. This CDR3 contains 14 residues. This CDR3 reads CASSRAGGDNEQFF. CDR3 nucleotide sequence: TGTGCCAGCAGCCGAGCGGGAGGGGACAATGAGCAGTTCTTC.

There are many counts of this clonotype. V usage is TRBV20-1 and J usage is TRBJ2-2, with TRBD2 matching 7 bases. CDR3 length: 14 residues. With V trimmed by 2 bases and J by 4 bases, 4 bases remained unmatched. Germline V gene data show CDR1 as DFQATT and CDR2 as SNEGSKA (reference sequence). The CDR3 protein is CSARRLASTGELFF. The CDR3 DNA reads TGCAGTGCTAGAAGACTAGCCAGCACCGGGGAGCTGTTTTTT.

The rearrangement links TRBV19 to TRBJ2-3; no clear D gene. Trimming shortened V by 3 bases and J by 7 bases, and 11 bases separated the two germline ends. Germline V CDR1 and CDR2: LNHDA, SQIVND (reference sequence). This CDR3 spans 13 amino acids. CDR3 in amino acids: CASSIHGRNTQYF. Here the CDR3 DNA reads TGTGCCAGTAGTATTCACGGACGCAATACGCAGTATTTT.

This clonotype came up many times. The chain couples TRBV9 to TRBJ1-1; D remains unclear. V was cut by 2 bases and J by 5 bases, with 4 bases left in between. The CDR3 runs to 11 residues. Germline V gene lookup returns CDR1 SGDLS and CDR2 YYNGEE. The CDR3 spells CASSVITEAFF. The CDR3 coding sequence is TGTGCCAGCAGCGTTATTACTGAAGCTTTCTTT.

This clonotype showed up many times. The chain couples TRBV20-1 to TRBJ1-2; D is uncertain. The V gene lost 6 bases and the J gene lost 5 bases, with 16 bases spanning the gap. The CDR3 sequence is 13 residues long. CDR1 and CDR2 (germline): DFQATT, SNEGSKA (reference sequence). The CDR3 spells CSAFWRGYYGYTF. DNA of the CDR3: TGCAGTGCCTTCTGGCGGGGTTATTATGGCTACACCTTC.

This clonotype was seen repeatedly, ten times or more. The rearrangement joins TRBV28 to TRBJ1-2; TRBD1 matches 7 bases. This CDR3 contains 13 residues. Germline V CDR1 and CDR2: MDHEN, SYDVKM. The J segment lost 4 bases and the V segment lost 5 bases, leaving 4 bases of the junction unmatched. DNA for the CDR3: TGTGCCAGCAGTCCAGGGGGTACCTATGGCTACACCTTC. Its translation is CASSPGGTYGYTF.

This clonotype was seen a few times. The rearrangement links TRBV5-1 to TRBJ2-7; D perhaps matches TRBD1 (6 bases). The CDR3 covers 16 residues. V gave up 2 bases and J gave up 3 bases, with 18 bases separating them. The germline CDR1 and CDR2 sequences are SGHRS and YFSETQ. For the CDR3, the DNA is TGCGCCAGCAGCTTCACGCTTCAGACAGGAGACTACGAGCAGTACTTC. It is translated as CASSFTLQTGDYEQYF.

This clonotype has a count of ten or more. The rearrangement uses TRBV5-1 and TRBJ2-7, with D possibly being TRBD2 (5 bases). Germline loops: CDR1 SGHRS, CDR2 YFSETQ. Trimming cost V 0 bases and J 3 bases, with 10 bases left between them. The CDR3 totals 14 residues. The CDR3 DNA follows: TGCGCCAGCAGCTTGGGCGGAGGCTTCTACGAGCAGTACTTC. This encodes CASSLGGGFYEQYF.

In regard to this clonotype: One junction end disagrees with the germline gene, perhaps due to a read error. V usage is TRBV28 and J usage is TRBJ2-6; D possibly corresponds to TRBD1 (5 bases). The CDR3 totals 13 residues. Per the germline V gene, CDR1 is MDHEN and CDR2 is SYDVKM. The CDR3 DNA reads as TGTGCCAGCACACTATCTGGGGCCAACGTCCAGACTTTC. This gives the protein CASTLSGANVQTF.

This clonotype was counted at least ten times. The J gene is TRBJ1-6, the V gene TRBV2; 10 nucleotides match TRBD1. Germline CDR1 SNHLY, CDR2 FYNNEI. CDR3 length: 14 residues. V gave up 4 bases and J gave up 8 bases; unmatched junction bases: 2. The CDR3: CASSGGQGHSPLHF. DNA of the CDR3: TGTGCCAGCAGTGGGGGACAGGGGCATTCACCCCTCCACTTT.